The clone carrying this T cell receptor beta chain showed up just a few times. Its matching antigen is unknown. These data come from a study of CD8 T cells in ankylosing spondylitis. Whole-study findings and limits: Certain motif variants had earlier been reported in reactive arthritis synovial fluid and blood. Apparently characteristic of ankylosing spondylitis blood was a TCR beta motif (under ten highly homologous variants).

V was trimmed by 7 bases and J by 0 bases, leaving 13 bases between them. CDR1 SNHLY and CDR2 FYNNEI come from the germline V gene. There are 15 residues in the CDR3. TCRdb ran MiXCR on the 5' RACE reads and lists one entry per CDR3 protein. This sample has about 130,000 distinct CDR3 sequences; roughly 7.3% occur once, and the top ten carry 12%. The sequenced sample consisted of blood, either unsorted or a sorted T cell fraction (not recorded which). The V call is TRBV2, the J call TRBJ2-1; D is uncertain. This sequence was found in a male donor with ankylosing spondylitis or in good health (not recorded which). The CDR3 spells CASNGRQSSYNEQFF. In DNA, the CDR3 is TGTGCCAGCAATGGGCGGCAGAGCTCCTACAATGAGCAGTTCTTC.